These T cell receptor beta chains were read from a single sample in a study of OX40 agonist ivuxolimab in advanced cancers. Clones were read by immunoSEQ multiplex PCR, and TCRdb kept only the in-frame ones, dropping some. The sample consists of almost 80,000 clones, over 75% of them appearing once. Sequencing was performed on CD4+ or CD8+ T cells sorted from blood, taken in a trial of the OX40 agonist ivuxolimab. These receptors all come from an adult with an advanced solid tumor such as melanoma, head and neck, liver or kidney cancer. Each CDR3 is given with its conserved first and last residue. D genes are given only for firm matches. A row's size may be missing; if present it is once, few, many or a size class.

CDR3 DNA,CDR3 protein,clone size,D gene,J gene,V gene
TGTGCCAGCAGTGACTCCGGGACTAGTGGAGATACGCAGTATTTT,CASSDSGTSGDTQYF,-,TRBD2,TRBJ2-3,TRBV6-4
TGCGCCAGCAGCTTAGAAGGGCGTCGGGCGGGCACTGAAGCTTTCTTT,CASSLEGRRAGTEAFF,-,-,TRBJ1-1,TRBV5-1
TGTGCCAGCAGCTTAGGGGAGACCCAGTACTTC,CASSLGETQYF,once,-,TRBJ2-5,TRBV11-3
TGTGCCAGCAGCTTAATCAAGGCAGGTAGGGCCTACGAGCAGTACTTC,CASSLIKAGRAYEQYF,-,-,TRBJ2-7,TRBV7-2
TGTGCCAGCAAGACGTCGGGCGGAGGTGAGCAGTTCTTC,CASKTSGGGEQFF,-,-,TRBJ2-1,TRBV7-9
TGCGCCAGCAGCACCGGGACCCTGGGGCAGCCCCAGCATTTT,CASSTGTLGQPQHF,-,-,TRBJ1-5,TRBV5-1
TGTGCCAGCTCACCTCTTCCTCCGACAGTCCAAGAGACCCAGTACTTC,CASSPLPPTVQETQYF,-,-,TRBJ2-5,TRBV18
TGTGCCAGCAGTGGGTCGTGGGGTGTGACCTACAATGAGCAGTTCTTC,CASSGSWGVTYNEQFF,-,-,TRBJ2-1,TRBV25-1
TGCGCCAGCAGCTCGGAGGTAGGGTTTAGCACTGAAGCTTTCTTT,CASSSEVGFSTEAFF,-,-,TRBJ1-1,TRBV5-1
TGTGCCAGCAGCACCGGGACATTTAACACCGGGGAGCTGTTTTTT,CASSTGTFNTGELFF,-,-,TRBJ2-2,TRBV11-2
TGTGCCAGCAGCTTTACGGACGGCCAAGAGACCCAGTACTTC,CASSFTDGQETQYF,-,-,TRBJ2-5,TRBV11-2
TGTGCCAGCAGCGTAAGGCCAACTAACACTGAAGCTTTCTTT,CASSVRPTNTEAFF,-,-,TRBJ1-1,TRBV9
TGTGCCAGCAGCTTGGATGAACAGCCCCAGCATTTT,CASSLDEQPQHF,-,-,TRBJ1-5,TRBV5-8